This is a list of T cell receptor beta chains from one sample in a study of cytomegalovirus exposure and HLA in healthy donors. The assay was immunoSEQ multiplex PCR, and TCRdb's table has in-frame clones only and misses some. The sample holds about 130,000 clones, 65% to 75% seen once. The sample taken for sequencing was PBMCs. The receptors derive from a woman aged 50 to 65 in good health and CMV-seropositive. Each CDR3 is given with its conserved first and last residue. The order of the fields is D gene, CDR3 length, J gene, V gene, clone size, CDR3 DNA, CDR3 protein. A D gene is named only where the DNA matches it firmly. The size of a clone is reported for some rows only, either as once, few or many, or as a class for expanded clones.

d_call: TRBD1
cdr3_length: 15
j_call: TRBJ1-6
v_call: TRBV19
clone_size: few
cdr3_nt: TGTGCCAGTAGTATAGTCCGGACAGGGAATTCACCCCTCCACTTT
cdr3_aa: CASSIVRTGNSPLHF

d_call: .
cdr3_length: 15
j_call: TRBJ2-4
v_call: TRBV5-5
clone_size: few
cdr3_nt: TGTGCCAGCAGCACCACCGGGGAATCGAAAAACATTCAGTACTTC
cdr3_aa: CASSTTGESKNIQYF

d_call: TRBD2
cdr3_length: 14
j_call: TRBJ2-6
v_call: TRBV6-6
clone_size: few
cdr3_nt: TGTGCCAGCAAGGGAGGGGCCGGGGCCAACGTCCTGACTTTC
cdr3_aa: CASKGGAGANVLTF

d_call: TRBD1
cdr3_length: 14
j_call: TRBJ2-7
v_call: TRBV13
clone_size: .
cdr3_nt: TGTGCCAGCAGCCCATTGACAGGGAATGGCGAGCAGTACTTC
cdr3_aa: CASSPLTGNGEQYF

d_call: TRBD2
cdr3_length: 16
j_call: TRBJ2-3
v_call: TRBV4-1
clone_size: .
cdr3_nt: TGCGCCAGCAGCCCCTTAGCGGGGATCAACACAGATACGCAGTATTTT
cdr3_aa: CASSPLAGINTDTQYF

d_call: .
cdr3_length: 14
j_call: TRBJ2-3
v_call: TRBV5-1
clone_size: .
cdr3_nt: TGCGCCAGCACTGGCGGGGCTAGCACAGATACGCAGTATTTT
cdr3_aa: CASTGGASTDTQYF

d_call: TRBD1
cdr3_length: 15
j_call: TRBJ2-7
v_call: TRBV5-1
clone_size: .
cdr3_nt: TGCGCCAGCAGCAGGGACAGCCAGTCCTTCTACGAGCAGTACTTC
cdr3_aa: CASSRDSQSFYEQYF

d_call: TRBD1
cdr3_length: 18
j_call: TRBJ1-1
v_call: TRBV9
clone_size: once
cdr3_nt: TGTGCCAGCAGCTCAGTCAGGGGGCGTCCAATTATGAACACTGAAGCTTTCTTT
cdr3_aa: CASSSVRGRPIMNTEAFF

d_call: .
cdr3_length: 16
j_call: TRBJ1-3
v_call: TRBV11-2
clone_size: few
cdr3_nt: TGTGCCAGCAGCCTCACCTCAGGGTTCTCTGGAAACACCATATATTTT
cdr3_aa: CASSLTSGFSGNTIYF

d_call: .
cdr3_length: 13
j_call: TRBJ1-3
v_call: TRBV6-5
clone_size: .
cdr3_nt: TGTGCCAGCAGTGAGAACTCTGGAAACACCATATATTTT
cdr3_aa: CASSENSGNTIYF

d_call: .
cdr3_length: 14
j_call: TRBJ1-5
v_call: TRBV28
clone_size: .
cdr3_nt: TGTGCCAGCAGTTTTGGCGGAACCAATCAGCCCCAGCATTTT
cdr3_aa: CASSFGGTNQPQHF

d_call: TRBD1
cdr3_length: 15
j_call: TRBJ2-5
v_call: TRBV7-2
clone_size: .
cdr3_nt: TGTGCCAGCAGCTTGAACAGGGGGCGCCCAGAGACCCAGTACTTC
cdr3_aa: CASSLNRGRPETQYF

d_call: TRBD1
cdr3_length: 15
j_call: TRBJ1-2
v_call: TRBV7-8
clone_size: .
cdr3_nt: TGTGCCAGCAGCTTAGCCCACGGACAGGGTCATGGCTACACCTTC
cdr3_aa: CASSLAHGQGHGYTF

d_call: TRBD1
cdr3_length: 14
j_call: TRBJ2-2
v_call: TRBV6-5
clone_size: .
cdr3_nt: TGTGCCAGCAGGTCCGGGACAGGGAGCGGGGAGCTGTTTTTT
cdr3_aa: CASRSGTGSGELFF

d_call: TRBD1
cdr3_length: 14
j_call: TRBJ1-2
v_call: TRBV28
clone_size: .
cdr3_nt: TGTGCCAGCAGAGGGACAGGGGGTAACTATGGCTACACCTTC
cdr3_aa: CASRGTGGNYGYTF

d_call: TRBD1
cdr3_length: 15
j_call: TRBJ1-6
v_call: TRBV13
clone_size: .
cdr3_nt: TGTGCCAGCAGCTTGGGACAGGGTTCAGGTTCACCCCTCCACTTT
cdr3_aa: CASSLGQGSGSPLHF

d_call: TRBD1
cdr3_length: 14
j_call: TRBJ2-7
v_call: TRBV11-2
clone_size: .
cdr3_nt: TGTGCCAGCAGCGCCGTGGGACAGGGTAGTTCGCAGTACTTC
cdr3_aa: CASSAVGQGSSQYF

d_call: .
cdr3_length: 15
j_call: TRBJ1-2
v_call: TRBV19
clone_size: .
cdr3_nt: TGTGCCAGTAGTACCAACCTGGACAGCTTCTATGGCTACACCTTC
cdr3_aa: CASSTNLDSFYGYTF

d_call: .
cdr3_length: 18
j_call: TRBJ1-1
v_call: TRBV15
clone_size: few
cdr3_nt: TGTGCCACCAGCAGAGGCTTCCTCAGTGGTAGGGGGAACACTGAAGCTTTCTTT
cdr3_aa: CATSRGFLSGRGNTEAFF

d_call: TRBD1
cdr3_length: 15
j_call: TRBJ1-4
v_call: TRBV14
clone_size: .
cdr3_nt: TGTGCCAGCAGCGGACCGGGGACAGGAAGGGAAAAACTGTTTTTT
cdr3_aa: CASSGPGTGREKLFF

d_call: TRBD2
cdr3_length: 14
j_call: TRBJ2-1
v_call: TRBV7-9
clone_size: once
cdr3_nt: TGTGCCAGCAGCTTACTACTAGCGGGGGGTAAGCAGTTCTTC
cdr3_aa: CASSLLLAGGKQFF

d_call: .
cdr3_length: 14
j_call: TRBJ2-2
v_call: TRBV10-3
clone_size: .
cdr3_nt: TGTGCCAGCCGGGGATCGAGAGCGGCCGGGGAGCTGTTTTTT
cdr3_aa: CASRGSRAAGELFF

d_call: TRBD2
cdr3_length: 20
j_call: TRBJ2-1
v_call: TRBV9
clone_size: .
cdr3_nt: TGTGCCAGCAGCTTACGGACTAGCGGGGAGCCTGATCGAGCCTACAATGAGCAGTTCTTC
cdr3_aa: CASSLRTSGEPDRAYNEQFF

d_call: TRBD2
cdr3_length: 17
j_call: TRBJ2-1
v_call: TRBV7-2
clone_size: few
cdr3_nt: TGTGCCAGCAGCTTAGCCTGGATAGGAGCGGGGGGGAATGAGCAGTTCTTC
cdr3_aa: CASSLAWIGAGGNEQFF

d_call: .
cdr3_length: 15
j_call: TRBJ1-3
v_call: TRBV7-8
clone_size: .
cdr3_nt: TGTGCCAGCAGCGCGACTGAGCTCCCTGGAAACACCATATATTTT
cdr3_aa: CASSATELPGNTIYF

d_call: TRBD1
cdr3_length: 14
j_call: TRBJ1-3
v_call: TRBV29-1
clone_size: few
cdr3_nt: TGCAGCGCTGACAGGGGGCTCTCTGGAAACACCATATATTTT
cdr3_aa: CSADRGLSGNTIYF

d_call: .
cdr3_length: 14
j_call: TRBJ2-3
v_call: TRBV6-5
clone_size: .
cdr3_nt: TGTGCCAGCACTACAGGGTTCCATCCAGATACGCAGTATTTT
cdr3_aa: CASTTGFHPDTQYF

d_call: .
cdr3_length: 15
j_call: TRBJ1-6
v_call: TRBV10-2
clone_size: .
cdr3_nt: TGCGCCAGCAGTGAGTCACAGGGTCCGGGATCACCCCTCCACTTT
cdr3_aa: CASSESQGPGSPLHF

d_call: TRBD1
cdr3_length: 17
j_call: TRBJ2-1
v_call: TRBV9
clone_size: .
cdr3_nt: TGTGCCAGCAGCGTAGGACTAGGACAGGGGGCGTTCAATGAGCAGTTCTTC
cdr3_aa: CASSVGLGQGAFNEQFF

d_call: .
cdr3_length: 14
j_call: TRBJ2-3
v_call: TRBV7-9
clone_size: .
cdr3_nt: TGTGCCAGCAGCTTCGAACAGAACACAGATACGCAGTATTTT
cdr3_aa: CASSFEQNTDTQYF

d_call: .
cdr3_length: 10
j_call: TRBJ2-7
v_call: TRBV7-9
clone_size: once
cdr3_nt: TGTTCCAGCAGGGTACGGGGGCAGTACTTC
cdr3_aa: CSSRVRGQYF

d_call: .
cdr3_length: 14
j_call: TRBJ2-2
v_call: TRBV9
clone_size: few
cdr3_nt: TGTGCCAGCAGCGCCCCTATTAACACCGGGGAGCTGTTTTTT
cdr3_aa: CASSAPINTGELFF

d_call: .
cdr3_length: 11
j_call: TRBJ1-5
v_call: TRBV6-6
clone_size: .
cdr3_nt: TGTGCCAGCAGCCGGGGGGAGGCCCAGCATTTT
cdr3_aa: CASSRGEAQHF

d_call: TRBD2
cdr3_length: 16
j_call: TRBJ2-7
v_call: TRBV5-6
clone_size: few
cdr3_nt: TGTGCCAGCAGCTCATTGACTAGCGGGGGGGCCCGTGGGCAGTACTTC
cdr3_aa: CASSSLTSGGARGQYF

d_call: .
cdr3_length: 15
j_call: TRBJ1-2
v_call: TRBV6-5
clone_size: .
cdr3_nt: TGTGCCAGCAGTTACAGCCCACAGGAGAACTATGGCTACACCTTC
cdr3_aa: CASSYSPQENYGYTF

d_call: .
cdr3_length: 15
j_call: TRBJ2-5
v_call: TRBV7-2
clone_size: .
cdr3_nt: TGTGCCAGCAGCCTTAACCAGGGGTCTGCGGAGACCCAGTACTTC
cdr3_aa: CASSLNQGSAETQYF

d_call: TRBD1
cdr3_length: 14
j_call: TRBJ2-2
v_call: TRBV5-1
clone_size: .
cdr3_nt: TGCGCCAGCAGCTCGGACAGGGTGACCGGGGAGCTGTTTTTT
cdr3_aa: CASSSDRVTGELFF

d_call: .
cdr3_length: 14
j_call: TRBJ2-1
v_call: TRBV28
clone_size: .
cdr3_nt: TGTGCCAGCAGGCCCCCTTACAGGGTCAATGAGCAGTTCTTC
cdr3_aa: CASRPPYRVNEQFF

d_call: .
cdr3_length: 17
j_call: TRBJ1-2
v_call: TRBV5-4
clone_size: .
cdr3_nt: TGTGCCAGCAGCTTGGCGCGGGGCTCCCCAGGAAACTATGGCTACACCTTC
cdr3_aa: CASSLARGSPGNYGYTF

d_call: TRBD1
cdr3_length: 13
j_call: TRBJ2-5
v_call: TRBV29-1
clone_size: .
cdr3_nt: TGCAGCGTAGACAGGGCGGGTGAAGAGACCCAGTACTTC
cdr3_aa: CSVDRAGEETQYF

d_call: .
cdr3_length: 15
j_call: TRBJ2-3
v_call: TRBV19
clone_size: .
cdr3_nt: TGTGCCAGTATGGGTCGAGCTCAGGTTACAGATACGCAGTATTTT
cdr3_aa: CASMGRAQVTDTQYF

d_call: TRBD2
cdr3_length: 15
j_call: TRBJ2-2
v_call: TRBV29-1
clone_size: .
cdr3_nt: TGCAGCGTTGAGATAGCGGGGGGTCACACCGGGGAGCTGTTTTTT
cdr3_aa: CSVEIAGGHTGELFF

d_call: .
cdr3_length: 14
j_call: TRBJ2-5
v_call: TRBV5-6
clone_size: few
cdr3_nt: TGTGCCAGCAGCCGTGGACGGGCAGGGGAGACCCAGTACTTC
cdr3_aa: CASSRGRAGETQYF

d_call: .
cdr3_length: 16
j_call: TRBJ1-2
v_call: TRBV21-1
clone_size: .
cdr3_nt: TGTGCCAGCAGCAAAATAGACCGGGTGGGTAACTATGGCTACACCTTC
cdr3_aa: CASSKIDRVGNYGYTF

d_call: .
cdr3_length: 12
j_call: TRBJ2-3
v_call: TRBV5-1
clone_size: .
cdr3_nt: TGCGCCAGCAGCTTGGACCAGTTTACGCAGTATTTT
cdr3_aa: CASSLDQFTQYF